A single sample gave rise to the 19 T cell receptor beta chains below, sequenced in a study of shared clonotypes between healthy human individuals. Assay: immunoSEQ multiplex PCR; the TCRdb copy retains only in-frame clones and omits some. The data hold under 1,900,000 clones, with approximately 98.5% observed a single time. Sequencing input: naive CD4+ T cells sorted from blood. The subset is: CD45RA+ positively selected. The receptors derive from a man between 25 and 39 years old in good health.

The chain employs TRBV9 and TRBJ1-1; perhaps TRBD1 as D (6 bases). This CDR3 is 15 amino acids long. Looked up from germline, CDR1 is SGDLS and CDR2 is YYNGEE. V shed 0 bases and J shed 0 bases, with 9 bases lying between them. The CDR3 nucleotides read TGTGCCAGCAGCGTAGGCCAGGGGCTGAACACTGAAGCTTTCTTT. Its translation: CASSVGQGLNTEAFF.

The chain uses TRBV7-9 and TRBJ2-3, with D unresolved. CDR1 SEHNR and CDR2 FQNEAQ come from the germline V gene (reference sequence). V lost 3 bases and J 5 bases, leaving 12 bases between the germline ends. The CDR3 runs 14 residues. DNA for the CDR3: TGTGCCAGCAGCTTTAAGGGCGGAGAAGATACGCAGTATTTT. As protein: CASSFKGGEDTQYF.

This clone was seen a single time. The genes are TRBV4-1 and TRBJ2-2; D not certain. V dropped 4 bases and J dropped 6 bases, with 9 bases sitting between them. CDR1 MGHRA and CDR2 YSYEKL come from the germline V gene. The CDR3 length is 13 residues. The CDR3 here is CASSLLIPGELFF. DNA of the CDR3: TGCGCCAGCAGCCTTCTTATACCCGGGGAGCTGTTTTTT.

The V call is TRBV9, the J call TRBJ2-1; D remains unclear. The V gene lost 5 bases and the J gene lost 0 bases, with 12 bases spanning the gap. Germline CDR1 reads SGDLS; CDR2 reads YYNGEE. This CDR3 is 15 amino acids long. CDR3 coding DNA: TGTGCCAGCAGTTTCGGACCAAGCTCCTACAATGAGCAGTTCTTC. Protein: CASSFGPSSYNEQFF.

A remark on this clone: In the same sample, other DNA sequences code for this CDR3. The V gene is TRBV5-1, the J gene TRBJ2-5, with 7 bases lining up with TRBD1. V was pared by 5 bases and J by 1 base, with 5 bases of the junction left unmatched. CDR3 length: 14 amino acids. Germline V gives CDR1 SGHRS, CDR2 YFSETQ. CDR3 region: CASRIGTAQETQYF. CDR3 nucleotide sequence: TGCGCCAGCAGAATAGGGACAGCCCAAGAGACCCAGTACTTC.

The genes are TRBV25-1 and TRBJ2-7; D may be TRBD1 or TRBD2 (5 bases each). Germline-derived CDR1 and CDR2 are MGHDK and SYGVNS. CDR3 size: 14 residues. V lost 5 bases and J lost 7, with 18 bases in between. CDR3 in amino acids: CASSFTLGPTEQYF. In nucleotides, the CDR3 is TGTGCCAGCAGTTTCACCCTGGGACCAACGGAGCAGTACTTC.

The genes are TRBV15 and TRBJ2-7; TRBD2 agrees at 11 bases. The germline V gene encodes CDR1 LNHNV and CDR2 YYDKDF (reference sequence). CDR3 size: 15 residues. The V and J ends lost 6 bases and 1 base, in that order; junction bases with no gene match: 5. The CDR3 here is CATRSSGRGSYEQYF. The CDR3 nucleotides read TGTGCCACCAGAAGTAGCGGGAGGGGGTCCTACGAGCAGTACTTC.

The chain has TRBV7-2 and TRBJ2-2, with 9 nucleotides matching TRBD2. The CDR3 contains 16 residues. V lost 5 bases, J lost 5 bases, and 9 bases stayed unmatched. Germline V gives CDR1 SGHTA, CDR2 FQGNSA. For the CDR3, the DNA is TGTGCCAGCAGCCCCCGTAGCGGGAGTCAGACCGGGGAGCTGTTTTTT. This sequence encodes CASSPRSGSQTGELFF.

The rearrangement links TRBV4-1 to TRBJ1-4; possible D gene TRBD1, 5 bases. V shed 0 bases and J shed 11 bases, with 13 bases lying between them. CDR3 size: 14 residues. The germline V gene has CDR1 MGHRA and CDR2 YSYEKL. CDR3 residues: CASSQDLAGPKLFF. The CDR3 DNA is TGCGCCAGCAGCCAAGATCTGGCAGGGCCTAAACTGTTTTTT.

The genes are TRBV6-5 and TRBJ1-4, with D unresolved. Germline V gives CDR1 MNHEY, CDR2 SVGAGI. V lost 6 bases to trimming and J lost 4 bases, with 9 bases between them. The CDR3 has 13 residues. CDR3 residues: CASSQTLNEKLFF. DNA for the CDR3: TGTGCCAGCAGCCAAACTCTTAATGAAAAACTGTTTTTT.

The CDR3 spells CASSYRGSYGYTF. CDR3 bases: TGTGCCAGCAGCTACAGGGGTTCCTATGGCTACACCTTC. The J gene is TRBJ1-2, the V gene TRBV5-6; 7 nucleotides agree with TRBD1. V gave up 3 bases and J gave up 4 bases; unmatched junction bases: 3. The V gene's germline CDR1 is SGHDT and CDR2 YYEEEE. The CDR3 loop spans 13 amino acids.

This chain joins TRBV2 and TRBJ1-1; D uncertain. V was trimmed by 6 bases and J by 4 bases, leaving 9 bases between them. CDR3 length: 12 amino acids. CDR1 is SNHLY and CDR2 is FYNNEI in the germline V gene. Here the CDR3 reads CASRLGGTEAFF. The DNA of the CDR3 is TGTGCCAGCAGGCTTGGTGGCACTGAAGCTTTCTTT.

The rearrangement joins TRBV15 to TRBJ1-1, with D possibly being TRBD1 (5 bases). Trimming cost V 0 bases and J 1 base, with 12 bases left between them. This CDR3 has 16 amino acids. The V gene's germline CDR1 is LNHNV and CDR2 YYDKDF (reference sequence). The CDR3 loop reads CATSRDRGKENTEAFF. CDR3 coding DNA: TGTGCCACCAGCAGAGATCGGGGGAAGGAGAACACTGAAGCTTTCTTT.

The chain is built from TRBV2 and TRBJ2-3, with 9 positions matching TRBD2. The germline V gene has CDR1 SNHLY and CDR2 FYNNEI. Trimming took 6 bases from V and 4 from J; bases not matched to a gene: 8. This CDR3 has 15 residues. The CDR3 loop is CASSLAGVLSDTQYF. The CDR3 DNA sequence: TGTGCCAGCAGCTTAGCGGGAGTCCTTTCAGATACGCAGTATTTT.

The chain's CDR3 is CASTTGAYEQYF. The CDR3 DNA sequence: TGTGCCAGCACGACAGGGGCCTACGAGCAGTACTTC. The chain is built from TRBV5-5 and TRBJ2-7; 8 nucleotides match TRBD1. With V trimmed by 6 bases and J by 2 bases, 1 base remained unmatched. Germline CDR1 SGHKS, CDR2 YYEKEE (reference sequence). The CDR3 is 12 residues long.

This rearrangement joins TRBV7-9 to TRBJ1-1; TRBD1 matches at 11 bases. Germline lookup yields CDR1 SEHNR and CDR2 FQNEAQ (reference sequence). The CDR3 sequence is 15 residues long. Trimming removed 5 bases from V and 7 bases from J; junction bases left unmatched: 9. CDR3 sequence reads: CASSSSDRGLFEAFF. The CDR3 DNA is TGTGCCAGCAGCAGCTCGGACAGGGGGCTGTTTGAAGCTTTCTTT.

The rearrangement links TRBV7-6 to TRBJ2-7, with 7 bases lining up with TRBD1. The germline V gene has CDR1 SGHVS and CDR2 FNYEAQ. Trimming cost V 5 bases and J 3 bases; bases outside gene matches: 7. The CDR3 length is 14 residues. In DNA, the CDR3 is TGTGCCAGCAGCGTAAGACAGGGTAGCTACGAGCAGTACTTC. Protein sequence: CASSVRQGSYEQYF.

The chain carries TRBV9 and TRBJ2-2; the D call may be TRBD1 or TRBD2 (6 bases each). This CDR3 is built from 13 residues. The ends were cut back, 7 bases at V and 4 bases at J, with 11 bases in the middle. The germline V gene has CDR1 SGDLS and CDR2 YYNGEE. CDR3 amino acids: CASSRGRTGELFF. CDR3 bases: TGTGCCAGCTCCCGGGGGCGCACCGGGGAGCTGTTTTTT.

The V and J genes are TRBV27 and TRBJ1-5; 8 nucleotides match TRBD1. This CDR3 comprises 13 residues. Germline CDR1 is MNHEY and CDR2 is SMNVEV (reference sequence). With V trimmed by 3 bases and J by 9 bases, 4 bases remained unmatched. CDR3 loop: CASSFRGLPPQHF. The CDR3 bases are TGTGCCAGCAGTTTCAGGGGGCTACCGCCCCAGCATTTT.